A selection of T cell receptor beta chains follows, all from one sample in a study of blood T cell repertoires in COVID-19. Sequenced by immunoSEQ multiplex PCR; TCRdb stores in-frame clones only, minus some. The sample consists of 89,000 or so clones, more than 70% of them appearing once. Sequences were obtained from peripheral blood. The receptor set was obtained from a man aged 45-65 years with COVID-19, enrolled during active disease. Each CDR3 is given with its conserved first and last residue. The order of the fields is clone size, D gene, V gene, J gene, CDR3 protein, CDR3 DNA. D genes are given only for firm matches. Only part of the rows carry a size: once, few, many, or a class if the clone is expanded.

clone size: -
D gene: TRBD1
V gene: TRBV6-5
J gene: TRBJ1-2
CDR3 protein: CASKRDRGPNYGYTF
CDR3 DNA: TGTGCCAGCAAGCGAGACAGGGGTCCCAACTATGGCTACACCTTC

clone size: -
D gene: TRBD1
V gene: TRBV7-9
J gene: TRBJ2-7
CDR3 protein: CASSPNHRGLYEQYF
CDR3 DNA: TGTGCCAGCAGCCCGAATCACAGGGGGCTTTACGAGCAGTACTTC

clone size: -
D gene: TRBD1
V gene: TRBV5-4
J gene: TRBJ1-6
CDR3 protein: CASSARQGESPLHF
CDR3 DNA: TGTGCCAGCAGCGCTCGACAGGGGGAATCACCCCTCCACTTT

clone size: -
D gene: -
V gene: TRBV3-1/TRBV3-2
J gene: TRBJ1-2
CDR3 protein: CASSQRGAGYTF
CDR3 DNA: TGTGCCAGCAGCCAAAGAGGAGCTGGCTACACCTTC

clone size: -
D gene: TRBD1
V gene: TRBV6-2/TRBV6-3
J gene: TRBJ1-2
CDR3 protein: CASSQGARNGYTF
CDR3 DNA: TGTGCCAGCAGCCAGGGGGCGCGTAATGGCTACACCTTC

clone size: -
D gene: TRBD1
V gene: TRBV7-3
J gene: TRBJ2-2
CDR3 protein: CASNAGGTGELFF
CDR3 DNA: TGTGCCAGCAACGCAGGGGGAACCGGGGAGCTGTTTTTT

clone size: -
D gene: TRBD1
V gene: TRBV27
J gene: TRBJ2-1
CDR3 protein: CASSLTPPLSRGRVNEQFF
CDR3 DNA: TGTGCCAGCAGTCTTACCCCACCTTTGAGCAGGGGGCGGGTCAATGAGCAGTTCTTC

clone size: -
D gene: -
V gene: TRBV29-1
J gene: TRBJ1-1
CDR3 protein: CSVGPTEAFF
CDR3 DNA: TGCAGCGTTGGTCCGACTGAAGCTTTCTTT

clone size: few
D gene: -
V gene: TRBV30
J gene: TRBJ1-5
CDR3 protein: CAWSVQGNQPQHF
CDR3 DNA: TGTGCCTGGAGTGTACAGGGCAATCAGCCCCAGCATTTT

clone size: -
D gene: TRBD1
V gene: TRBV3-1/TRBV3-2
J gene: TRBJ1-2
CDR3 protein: CASSPWTGRYTF
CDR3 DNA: TGTGCCAGCAGCCCCTGGACAGGGCGGTACACCTTC

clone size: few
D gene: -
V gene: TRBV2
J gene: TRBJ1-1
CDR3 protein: CASRSQGGGTEAFF
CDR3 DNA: TGTGCCAGCAGATCACAGGGCGGAGGAACTGAAGCTTTCTTT

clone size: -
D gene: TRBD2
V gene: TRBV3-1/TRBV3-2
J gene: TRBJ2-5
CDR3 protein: CASSQGLAGARETQYF
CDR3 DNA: TGTGCCAGCAGCCAAGGACTAGCGGGGGCGAGGGAGACCCAGTACTTC

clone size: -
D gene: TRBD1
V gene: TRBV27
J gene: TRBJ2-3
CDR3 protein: CATKFGRGSQTGPSTDTQYF
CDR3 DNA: TGTGCCACCAAGTTTGGCAGGGGGAGCCAGACAGGCCCTAGCACAGATACGCAGTATTTT

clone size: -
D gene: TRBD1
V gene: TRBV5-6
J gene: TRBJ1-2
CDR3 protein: CASSSYDRESFGYTF
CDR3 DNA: TGTGCCAGCAGCTCTTATGACAGGGAAAGTTTTGGCTACACCTTC

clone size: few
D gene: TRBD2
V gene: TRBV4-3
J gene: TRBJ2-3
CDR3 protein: CASSLGLADTDTQYF
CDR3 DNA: TGCGCCAGCAGCCTGGGACTAGCGGACACAGATACGCAGTATTTT

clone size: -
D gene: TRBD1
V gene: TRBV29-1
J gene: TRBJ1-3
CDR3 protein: CSVQPTGRGNTIYF
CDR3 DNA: TGCAGCGTTCAACCGACAGGGCGAGGAAACACCATATATTTT

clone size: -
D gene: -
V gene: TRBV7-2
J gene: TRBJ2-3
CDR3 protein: CASTLTGVRDTQYF
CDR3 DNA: TGTGCCAGCACTTTGACAGGAGTCCGCGATACGCAGTATTTT

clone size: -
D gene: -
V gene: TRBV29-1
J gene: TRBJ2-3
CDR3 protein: CSVEGARYRAFDTDTQYF
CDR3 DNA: TGCAGCGTTGAAGGTGCACGATACAGGGCATTTGACACAGATACGCAGTATTTT

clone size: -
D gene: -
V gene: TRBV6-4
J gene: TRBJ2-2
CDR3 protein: CASSDAGTGELFF
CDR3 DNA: TGTGCCAGCAGTGACGCAGGGACCGGGGAGCTGTTTTTT

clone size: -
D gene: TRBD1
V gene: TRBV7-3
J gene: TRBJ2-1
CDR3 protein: CASSLGTGNEQFF
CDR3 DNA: TGTGCCAGCAGCTTAGGGACAGGCAATGAGCAGTTCTTC

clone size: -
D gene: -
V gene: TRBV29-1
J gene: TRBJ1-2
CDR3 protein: CSVVLTPTSGYTF
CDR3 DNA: TGCAGCGTTGTGCTAACCCCCACCTCTGGCTACACCTTC

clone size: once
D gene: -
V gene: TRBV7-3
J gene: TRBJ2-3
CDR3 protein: CASSLRGQWDTQYF
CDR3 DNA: TGTGCCAGCAGCTTAAGGGGCCAGTGGGATACGCAGTATTTT

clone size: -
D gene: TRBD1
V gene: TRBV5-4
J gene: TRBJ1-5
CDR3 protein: CASSQGTGANQPQHF
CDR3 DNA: TGTGCCAGCAGCCAAGGGACAGGGGCCAATCAGCCCCAGCATTTT

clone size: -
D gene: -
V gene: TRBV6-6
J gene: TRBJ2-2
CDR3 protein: CASSNPRGRNTGELFF
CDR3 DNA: TGTGCCAGCAGCAACCCTCGCGGCAGGAACACCGGGGAGCTGTTTTTT

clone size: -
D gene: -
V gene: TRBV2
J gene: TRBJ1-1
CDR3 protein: CASSERGKGNTEAFF
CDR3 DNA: TGTGCCAGCAGTGAACGGGGGAAGGGGAACACTGAAGCTTTCTTT

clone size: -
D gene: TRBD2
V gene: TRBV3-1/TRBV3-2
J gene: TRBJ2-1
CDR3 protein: CASSQVHSGAYNEQFF
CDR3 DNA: TGTGCCAGCAGCCAAGTCCATAGCGGGGCCTACAATGAGCAGTTCTTC

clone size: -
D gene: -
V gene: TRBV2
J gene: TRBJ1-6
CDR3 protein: CASRPLDSDNSPLHF
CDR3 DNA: TGTGCCAGCAGACCCCTGGACAGTGATAATTCACCCCTCCACTTT

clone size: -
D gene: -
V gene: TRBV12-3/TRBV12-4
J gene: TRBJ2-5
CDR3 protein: CASRSRDQETQYF
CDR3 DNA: TGTGCCAGCAGGAGTCGGGATCAAGAGACCCAGTACTTC

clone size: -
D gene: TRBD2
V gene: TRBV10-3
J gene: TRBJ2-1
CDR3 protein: CAISDPGLGSYNEQFF
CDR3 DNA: TGTGCCATCAGTGATCCGGGACTAGGCTCCTACAATGAGCAGTTCTTC

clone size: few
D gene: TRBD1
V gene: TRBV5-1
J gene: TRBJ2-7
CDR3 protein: CASSLARGQSYEQYF
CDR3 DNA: TGCGCCAGCAGCTTGGCCAGGGGGCAATCCTACGAGCAGTACTTC

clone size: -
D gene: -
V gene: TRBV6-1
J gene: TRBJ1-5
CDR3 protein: CASSESQGWEPQHF
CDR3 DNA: TGTGCCAGCAGTGAAAGTCAGGGGTGGGAGCCCCAGCATTTT

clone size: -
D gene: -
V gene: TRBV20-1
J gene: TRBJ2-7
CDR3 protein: CSASHRDEQYF
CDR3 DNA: TGCAGTGCTAGCCACAGGGACGAGCAGTACTTC

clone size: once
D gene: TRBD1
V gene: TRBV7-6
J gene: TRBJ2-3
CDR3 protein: CASSQLQGALSTDTQYF
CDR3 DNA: TGTGCCAGCAGTCAATTACAGGGGGCCCTTAGCACAGATACGCAGTATTTT

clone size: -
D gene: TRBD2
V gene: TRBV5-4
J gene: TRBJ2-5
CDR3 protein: CASSSPLAGGYQETQYF
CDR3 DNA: TGTGCCAGCAGCTCCCCCCTAGCGGGGGGATACCAAGAGACCCAGTACTTC

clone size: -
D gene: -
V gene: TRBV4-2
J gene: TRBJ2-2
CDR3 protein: CASSPQAPNTGELFF
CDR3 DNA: TGTGCCAGCAGCCCACAGGCTCCGAACACCGGGGAGCTGTTTTTT

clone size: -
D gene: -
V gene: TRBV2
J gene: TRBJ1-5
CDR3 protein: CASTNGGTNQPQHF
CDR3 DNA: TGTGCCAGCACTAACGGGGGAACTAATCAGCCCCAGCATTTT

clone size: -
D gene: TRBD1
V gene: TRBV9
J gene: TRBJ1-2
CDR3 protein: CASSVAGQDNYGYTF
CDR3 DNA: TGTGCCAGCAGCGTAGCAGGACAGGACAACTATGGCTACACCTTC

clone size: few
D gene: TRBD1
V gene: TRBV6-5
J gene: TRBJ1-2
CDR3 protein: CASSPGTDNYGYTF
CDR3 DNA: TGTGCCAGCAGCCCCGGGACAGATAACTATGGCTACACCTTC

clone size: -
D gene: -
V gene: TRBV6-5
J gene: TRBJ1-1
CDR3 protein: CASSYSRVMNTEAFF
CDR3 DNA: TGTGCCAGCAGTTACTCGAGAGTGATGAACACTGAAGCTTTCTTT

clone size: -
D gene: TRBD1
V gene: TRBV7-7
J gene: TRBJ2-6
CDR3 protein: CASSSGTGGSGANVLTF
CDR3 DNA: TGTGCTAGCAGCTCCGGGACAGGGGGATCTGGGGCCAACGTCCTGACTTTC

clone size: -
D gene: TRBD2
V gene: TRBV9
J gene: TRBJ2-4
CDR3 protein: CASSQGLADSKNIQYF
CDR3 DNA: TGTGCCAGCAGTCAGGGACTAGCGGACTCCAAAAACATTCAGTACTTC

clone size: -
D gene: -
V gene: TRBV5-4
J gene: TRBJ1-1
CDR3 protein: CASSSVGGVESEAFF
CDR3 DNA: TGTGCCAGCAGCTCCGTGGGGGGGGTTGAATCTGAAGCTTTCTTT

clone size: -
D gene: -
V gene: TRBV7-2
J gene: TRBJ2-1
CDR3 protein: CASSLDGGRSYNEQFF
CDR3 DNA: TGTGCCAGCAGCCTAGATGGGGGGAGGTCCTACAATGAGCAGTTCTTC

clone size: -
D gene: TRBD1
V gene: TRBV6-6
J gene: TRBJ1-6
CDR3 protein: CASSQAGQGNSPLHF
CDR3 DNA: TGTGCCAGCAGCCAAGCGGGACAGGGGAATTCACCCCTCCACTTT

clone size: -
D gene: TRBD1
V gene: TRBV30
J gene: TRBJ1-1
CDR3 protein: CAWAIGTGLRAFF
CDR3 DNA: TGTGCCTGGGCTATCGGGACAGGGCTTCGCGCTTTCTTT

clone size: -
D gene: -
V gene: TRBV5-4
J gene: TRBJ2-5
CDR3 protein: CASSLGGLETQYF
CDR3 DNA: TGTGCCAGCAGCTTGGGGGGGCTGGAGACCCAGTACTTC

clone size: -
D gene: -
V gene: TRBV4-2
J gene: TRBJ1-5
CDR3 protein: CASSQESRGNQPQHF
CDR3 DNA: TGTGCCAGCAGCCAAGAATCTCGGGGGAATCAGCCCCAGCATTTT

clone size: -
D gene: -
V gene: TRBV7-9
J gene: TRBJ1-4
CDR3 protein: CASSLGPQGEKLFF
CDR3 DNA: TGTGCCAGCAGCTTAGGGCCCCAGGGCGAAAAACTGTTTTTT